Detailed here is one T cell receptor beta chain. Original data processing: Researchers report that nucleated cell counts were estimated from reference gene primer amplification. Profiled with immunoSEQ multiplex PCR; TCRdb holds only in-frame clones, not every one. The V and J calls and clone size were taken over from that table, and D and trimming were inferred from the DNA. The sample holds some 90,000 clones; 90% are singletons and the top ten take roughly 4.5%. The sample belongs to a study of blood T cell repertoires in COVID-19. The CDR3 has 16 amino acids. The V gene end was trimmed by 4 bases and the J gene end by 5 bases; junction bases not matched to a gene: 6. CDR1 is SGDLS and CDR2 is YYNGEE in the germline V gene.

The chain combines TRBV9 with TRBJ2-2; 12 bases align to TRBD2. The sequenced material came from peripheral blood. This TCR came from an elderly woman with active or convalescent COVID-19. The CDR3 coding sequence is TGTGCCAGCAGCCTCGGACTAGCGGGAATGACCGGGGAGCTGTTTTTT. It yields the protein CASSLGLAGMTGELFF.